Following are 32 T cell receptor beta chains from one sample sequenced in a study of CXCR3-negative and CXCR3-positive naive CD8 T cells. Antigens for these TCRs are unknown. General study results and limits: Compared with CXCR3-negative naive cells, CXCR3-positive naive cells showed more hydrophobic TRB CDR3s.

The libraries of TRB cDNA were prepared using 5' RACE with UMI labels. TCRdb re-called the 5' RACE reads, yielding one record per CDR3 amino acid sequence without DNA. This table holds under 150,000 distinct CDR3 sequences. Sequencing was performed on naive CXCR3+ CD8+ T cells from blood. Stated subset: CD45RO-CCR7+CD27+CD95- naive CD8+ T cells expressing CXCR3 (TNR3+). These receptors all come from a human donor in good health. Some clones in this sample may be carry-over from other donors' samples.

The rearrangement links TRBV13 to TRBJ2-7; the TCRdb D gene call, TRBD2, has no DNA to confirm it. This CDR3 has 16 amino acids. From germline, CDR1 is PRHDT and CDR2 FYEKMQ (reference sequence). The CDR3 spells CASSAPRPGSSYEQYF.

The rearrangement links TRBV7-3 to TRBJ2-1; TCRdb selects TRBD1, and the lack of DNA leaves this call unchecked. From germline, CDR1 is SGHTA and CDR2 FQGTGA. This CDR3 comprises 15 residues. The CDR3 sequence: CASSLMTAFYNEQFF. The full variable domain, rest sourced from reference TRBV7-3 and TRBJ2-1, is GAGVSQTPSNKVTEKGKYVELRCDPISGHTALYWYRQSLGQGPEFLIYFQGTGAADDSGLPNDRFFAVRPEGSVSTLKIQRTERGDSAVYLCASSLMTAFYNEQFFGPGTRLTVL.

V usage is TRBV7-9 and J usage is TRBJ1-2; checking the TCRdb D call of TRBD1 is not possible without DNA. In germline, CDR1 is SEHNR, CDR2 FQNEAQ (reference sequence). The CDR3 is made up of 14 amino acids. CDR3 residues: CASSFATGKYGYTF. Complete variable domain (other parts from reference TRBV7-9 and TRBJ1-2): DTGVSQNPRHKITKRGQNVTFRCDPISEHNRLYWYRQTLGQGPEFLTYFQNEAQLEKSRLLSDRFSAERPKGSFSTLEIQRTEQGDSAMYLCASSFATGKYGYTFGSGTRLTVV.

This chain uses TRBV7-2 with TRBJ2-4; TCRdb indicates TRBD1, and absent DNA this call remains unverified. CDR1 is SGHTA and CDR2 is FQGNSA in the germline V gene. The CDR3 contains 16 residues. The CDR3 sequence is CASSLDLQGARDIQYF.

V is TRBV10-3 and J is TRBJ2-1; the D gene TCRdb calls, TRBD1, cannot be checked with no DNA. The length of the CDR3 is 13 residues. In germline, CDR1 is ENHRY, CDR2 SYGVKD. Here the CDR3 reads CAISGDSGDEQFF.

V and J are TRBV12-3 or TRBV12-4 and TRBJ2-3; TCRdb indicates TRBD2, and absent DNA this call remains unverified. CDR3 size: 15 residues. CDR3 sequence: CASNPTSGGPDTQYF.

This chain joins TRBV7-6 and TRBJ1-1; there is no DNA to check the TCRdb D call of TRBD1. Germline loops: CDR1 SGHVS, CDR2 FNYEAQ. CDR3 size: 13 residues. The CDR3 reads CASSRGQNTEAFF.

This CDR3 is CASSPLPGTGGATNEKLFF. V is TRBV7-9 and J is TRBJ1-4; TCRdb's D gene call, TRBD1, goes unchecked for lack of DNA. This CDR3 region has 19 residues. CDR1 SEHNR and CDR2 FQNEAQ come from the germline V gene (reference sequence).

The V and J genes are TRBV6-1 and TRBJ1-4; the D call from TCRdb, TRBD1, cannot be confirmed without DNA. The V gene's germline CDR1 is MNHNS and CDR2 SASEGT. The CDR3 sequence is 14 residues long. The CDR3 sequence: CASNKGWDTEKLFF.

The chain recombines TRBV28 with TRBJ2-2. The CDR3 has 15 residues. Germline CDR1 MDHEN, CDR2 SYDVKM. CDR3 sequence reads: CASSFFGLNTGELFF.

The chain links TRBV12-3 or TRBV12-4 to TRBJ1-2; the D call from TCRdb, TRBD1, cannot be confirmed without DNA. The CDR3 runs 13 residues. The CDR3 loop reads CASSSWGGYGYTF.

This chain uses TRBV6-5 with TRBJ2-6; lacking DNA, the TRBD1 call made by TCRdb goes unchecked. Germline assignment: CDR1 MNHEY and CDR2 SVGAGI. This CDR3 region has 16 residues. This chain's CDR3 is CASSALTGSGANVLTF.

The V gene is TRBV9, the J gene TRBJ2-7; TCRdb outputs TRBD1, but without DNA this stays unchecked. Germline V gives CDR1 SGDLS, CDR2 YYNGEE. This CDR3 region has 15 residues. CDR3 in amino acids: CASTASGTGTYEQYF.

The rearrangement uses TRBV5-5 and TRBJ2-3; TCRdb reports TRBD1, a call that lacks DNA to check it against. CDR1 SGHKS and CDR2 YYEKEE come from the germline V gene (reference sequence). This CDR3 region has 14 residues. The CDR3 region is CASSLALGADTQYF. The full variable domain, with the rest looked up from reference TRBV5-5 and TRBJ2-3, is DAGVTQSPTHLIKTRGQQVTLRCSPISGHKSVSWYQQVLGQGPQFIFQYYEKEERGRGNFPDRFSARQFPNYSSELNVNALLLGDSALYLCASSLALGADTQYFGPGTRLTVL.

V gene TRBV11-3 combines with J gene TRBJ2-2; TCRdb indicates TRBD1, and absent DNA this call remains unverified. The CDR3 runs to 14 residues. The germline gives CDR1 SGHNT, CDR2 YENEEA. CDR3 sequence reads: CASSHWQGAGELFF.

The chain joins TRBV7-2 to TRBJ2-5; the D call of TRBD1 rests on TCRdb alone, since no DNA is present to check it. Per the germline V gene, CDR1 is SGHTA and CDR2 is FQGNSA. CDR3 length: 14 residues. The CDR3 sequence is CASSLARATETQYF.

This chain uses TRBV5-6 with TRBJ1-1. Germline-derived CDR1 and CDR2 are SGHDT and YYEEEE. The CDR3 sequence is 14 residues long. CDR3 sequence reads: CASSLSGENTEAFF.

The V and J genes are TRBV5-6 and TRBJ2-3; TCRdb's D gene call, TRBD2, goes unchecked for lack of DNA. Germline V lookup: CDR1 SGHDT, CDR2 YYEEEE. This CDR3 spans 15 amino acids. This chain's CDR3 is CASTRTSDLTDTQYF.

This chain links TRBV7-3 with TRBJ2-1; TCRdb designates TRBD1, a call that cannot be tested without DNA. The CDR3 has 15 amino acids. CDR1 and CDR2 (germline): SGHTA, FQGTGA. The CDR3 loop reads CASSSTGGYYNEQFF.

The chain couples TRBV6-1 to TRBJ2-7. This CDR3 region has 13 residues. The V gene's germline CDR1 is MNHNS and CDR2 SASEGT. The CDR3 region is CASSLRGTYEQYF.

The genes are TRBV30 and TRBJ1-1; TCRdb reports TRBD1, a call that lacks DNA to check it against. The germline CDR1 and CDR2 sequences are GTSNPN and SVGIG (reference sequence). The CDR3 sequence is 12 residues long. The CDR3: CAWRGEGSEAFF.

The chain combines TRBV29-1 with TRBJ2-2. Germline lookup yields CDR1 SQVTM and CDR2 ANQGSEA. CDR3 length: 12 residues. The CDR3 sequence: CSAETGTGELFF.

The rearrangement joins TRBV7-9 to TRBJ2-7. CDR3 length equals 15 residues. Germline CDR1 reads SEHNR; CDR2 reads FQNEAQ (reference sequence). CDR3 amino acids: CASSFLGSTSYEQYF.

The chain carries TRBV2 and TRBJ2-7; TCRdb's D call of TRBD2 is untestable without DNA. Germline assignment: CDR1 SNHLY and CDR2 FYNNEI. The CDR3 contains 16 residues. The CDR3 protein is CASIPSLTKNPYEQYF. Using reference TRBV2 and TRBJ2-7 for the parts outside the CDR3, the full variable domain is EPEVTQTPSHQVTQMGQEVILRCVPISNHLYFYWYRQILGQKVEFLVSFYNNEISEKSEIFDDQFSVERPDGSNFTLKIRSTKLEDSAMYFCASIPSLTKNPYEQYFGPGTRLTVT.

The V gene is TRBV29-1, the J gene TRBJ2-3; the TRBD1 assignment by TCRdb is unverifiable without DNA. CDR3 length: 13 amino acids. Germline values: CDR1 SQVTM, CDR2 ANQGSEA. The CDR3 loop is CSARDRATDTQYF.

The rearrangement uses TRBV7-9 and TRBJ2-3; TCRdb picks TRBD2, but there is no DNA to check that call. Looked up from germline, CDR1 is SEHNR and CDR2 is FQNEAQ (reference sequence). The CDR3 has 15 amino acids. This CDR3 reads CASSSVTSGTDTQYF.

V usage is TRBV14 and J usage is TRBJ2-2; TCRdb designates TRBD2, a call that cannot be tested without DNA. Germline V gene data show CDR1 as SGHDN and CDR2 as FVKESK. The CDR3 is made up of 18 amino acids. CDR3: CASSHRSLEDPWVGELFF.

The chain carries TRBV7-7 and TRBJ2-5; the D call from TCRdb, TRBD1, cannot be confirmed without DNA. The CDR3 loop spans 15 amino acids. Per germline, CDR1 SSHAT and CDR2 FNYEAQ (reference sequence). CDR3 sequence reads: CASSSFQDREATQYF.

The chain employs TRBV10-3 and TRBJ2-1. Germline assignment: CDR1 ENHRY and CDR2 SYGVKD. The CDR3 totals 17 residues. The CDR3 sequence is CAISEFGLLSSYNEQFF.

The chain combines TRBV29-1 with TRBJ1-1. CDR3 length equals 11 residues. Germline V gives CDR1 SQVTM, CDR2 ANQGSEA. The CDR3 region is CSVLTYTEAFF.

The rearrangement uses TRBV13 and TRBJ1-2; TCRdb proposes TRBD1, but this gene call is untestable without DNA. The CDR3 consists of 16 residues. Germline V gives CDR1 PRHDT, CDR2 FYEKMQ (reference sequence). This chain's CDR3 is CASSLGTGTANYGYTF.

CDR3 residues: CASSFDRRYGYTF. The V and J genes are TRBV12-3 or TRBV12-4 and TRBJ1-2; without DNA, the TCRdb call of TRBD1 cannot be checked. The CDR3 runs 13 residues.